Below are 3 T cell receptor beta chains sequenced from a single sample in a study of T cell responses to AZD1222 COVID-19 vaccine. TCRdb's copy holds only in-frame clones and misses some; the assay was immunoSEQ multiplex PCR. The sample contains more than 100,000 clones, more than 75% of which appear only once. The sequencing here drew on peripheral blood, taken on day 0 of AZD1222 vaccination. These TCRs come from an adult in good health.

The J gene is TRBJ2-5, the V gene TRBV15; 7 nucleotides align to TRBD1. CDR1 and CDR2 (germline): LNHNV, YYDKDF (reference sequence). CDR3 length: 16 residues. The trim removed 0 bases at V and 2 bases at J, leaving 6 bases unmatched. This CDR3 reads CATSRDRGGTQETQYF. The DNA for the CDR3 is TGTGCCACCAGCAGAGATAGAGGGGGCACGCAAGAGACCCAGTACTTC.

The chain has TRBV10-1 and TRBJ1-5, with D perhaps TRBD1 (5 bases). CDR3 size: 14 residues. Germline loops: CDR1 WNHNN, CDR2 SYGVQD (reference sequence). Trimming took off 3 bases at V and 5 bases at J, with 11 bases between the two ends. The CDR3 DNA follows: TGCGCCAGCAGTGATTCAGGGCGTGATCAGCCCCAGCATTTT. This translates into CASSDSGRDQPQHF.

Details on this clone: At the DNA level, this CDR3 is encoded by other sequences in the same sample as well. Here the CDR3 DNA reads TGTGCCAGCAGCTTGTCAGGTAATCAGCCCCAGCATTTT. Its protein is CASSLSGNQPQHF. The rearrangement joins TRBV7-2 to TRBJ1-5; D is unclear. Deletions cut 3 bases from V and 4 bases from J, with 7 bases between. The germline V gene has CDR1 SGHTA and CDR2 FQGNSA. The length of the CDR3 is 13 residues.